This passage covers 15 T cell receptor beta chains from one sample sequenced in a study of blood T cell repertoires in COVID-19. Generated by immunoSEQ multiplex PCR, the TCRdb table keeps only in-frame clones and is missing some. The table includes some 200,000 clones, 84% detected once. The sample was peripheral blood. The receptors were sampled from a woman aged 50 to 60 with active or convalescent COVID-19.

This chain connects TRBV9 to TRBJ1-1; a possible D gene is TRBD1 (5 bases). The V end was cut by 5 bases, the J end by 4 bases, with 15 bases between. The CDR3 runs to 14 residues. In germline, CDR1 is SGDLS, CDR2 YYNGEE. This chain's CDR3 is CASSIGGRVTEAFF. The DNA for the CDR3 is TGTGCCAGCAGTATCGGGGGGAGGGTCACTGAAGCTTTCTTT.

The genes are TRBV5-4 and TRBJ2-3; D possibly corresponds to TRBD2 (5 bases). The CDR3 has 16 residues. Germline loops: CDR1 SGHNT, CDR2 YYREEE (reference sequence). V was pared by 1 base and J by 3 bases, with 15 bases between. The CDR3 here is CASSLYRGEVTDTQYF. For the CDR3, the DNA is TGTGCCAGCAGCTTGTATCGGGGAGAGGTTACAGATACGCAGTATTTT.

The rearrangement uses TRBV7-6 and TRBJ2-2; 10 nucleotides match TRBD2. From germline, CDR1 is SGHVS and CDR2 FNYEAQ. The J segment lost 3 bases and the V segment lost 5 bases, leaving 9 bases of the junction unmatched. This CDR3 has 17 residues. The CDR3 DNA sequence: TGTGCCAGCAGCCTAAGGGGTAGCGGGAGGTACACCGGGGAGCTGTTTTTT. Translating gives CASSLRGSGRYTGELFF.

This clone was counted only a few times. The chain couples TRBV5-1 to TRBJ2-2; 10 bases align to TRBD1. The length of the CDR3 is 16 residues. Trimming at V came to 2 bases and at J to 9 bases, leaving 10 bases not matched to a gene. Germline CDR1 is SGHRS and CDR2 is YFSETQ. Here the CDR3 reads CASSFWTGGNARELFF. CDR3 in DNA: TGCGCCAGCAGCTTCTGGACAGGGGGAAATGCCCGGGAGCTGTTTTTT.

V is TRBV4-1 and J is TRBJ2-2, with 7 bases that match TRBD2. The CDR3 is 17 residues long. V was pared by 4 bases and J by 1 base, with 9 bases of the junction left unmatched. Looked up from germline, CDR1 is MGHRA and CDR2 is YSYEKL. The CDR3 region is CASSPGPLAENTGELFF. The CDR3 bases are TGCGCCAGCAGCCCGGGGCCTCTAGCGGAGAACACCGGGGAGCTGTTTTTT.

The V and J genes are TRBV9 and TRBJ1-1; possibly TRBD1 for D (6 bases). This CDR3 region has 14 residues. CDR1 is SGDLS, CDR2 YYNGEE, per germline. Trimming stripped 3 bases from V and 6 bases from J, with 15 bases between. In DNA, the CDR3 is TGTGCCAGCAGCGCGGTTACCAGGGGTCCTGAAGCTTTCTTT. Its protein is CASSAVTRGPEAFF. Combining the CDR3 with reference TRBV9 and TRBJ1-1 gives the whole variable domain DSGVTQTPKHLITATGQRVTLRCSPRSGDLSVYWYQQSLDQGLQFLIQYYNGEERAKGNILERFSAQQFPDLHSELNLSSLELGDSALYFCASSAVTRGPEAFFGQGTRLTVV.

As DNA, the CDR3 is TGTGCCAGCAGTTTAGGGGGCTGGGGTGAAAAACTGTTTTTT. Translating it yields CASSLGGWGEKLFF. The chain recombines TRBV28 with TRBJ1-4; D may be TRBD1 (6 bases). Germline CDR1 and CDR2: MDHEN and SYDVKM. Between the trimmed V and J ends, which lost 2 bases and 7 bases, there was a span of 11 bases. The CDR3 is made up of 14 amino acids.

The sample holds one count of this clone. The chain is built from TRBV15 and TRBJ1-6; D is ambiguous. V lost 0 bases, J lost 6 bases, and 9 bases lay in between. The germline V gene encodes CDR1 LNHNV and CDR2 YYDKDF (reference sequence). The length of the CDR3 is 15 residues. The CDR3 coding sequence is TGTGCCACCAGCAGAGATGTCACCAGTAATTCACCCCTCCACTTT. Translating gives CATSRDVTSNSPLHF.

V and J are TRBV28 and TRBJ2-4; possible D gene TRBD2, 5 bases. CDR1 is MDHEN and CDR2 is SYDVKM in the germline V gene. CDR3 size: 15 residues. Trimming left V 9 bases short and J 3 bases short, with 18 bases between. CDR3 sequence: CASSWRAGGKNIQYF. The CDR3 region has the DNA TGTGCCAGTAGCTGGCGGGCGGGTGGCAAAAACATTCAGTACTTC.

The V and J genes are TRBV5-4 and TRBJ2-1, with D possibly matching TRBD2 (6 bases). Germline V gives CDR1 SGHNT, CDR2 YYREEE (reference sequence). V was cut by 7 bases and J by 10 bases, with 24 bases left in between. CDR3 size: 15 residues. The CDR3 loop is CASGSGRRGNEEQFF. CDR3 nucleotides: TGTGCCAGCGGGTCGGGGAGGAGGGGTAATGAAGAGCAGTTCTTC. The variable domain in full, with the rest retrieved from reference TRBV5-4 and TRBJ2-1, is ETGVTQSPTHLIKTRGQQVTLRCSSQSGHNTVSWYQQALGQGPQFIFQYYREEENGRGNFPPRFSGLQFPNYSSELNVNALELDDSALYLCASGSGRRGNEEQFFGPGTRLTVL.

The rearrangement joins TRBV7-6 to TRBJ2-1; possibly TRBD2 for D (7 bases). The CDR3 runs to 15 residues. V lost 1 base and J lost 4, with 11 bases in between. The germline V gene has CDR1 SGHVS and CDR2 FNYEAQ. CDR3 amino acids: CASSLVAGAYNEQFF. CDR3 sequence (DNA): TGTGCCAGCAGCTTAGTGGCGGGGGCTTACAATGAGCAGTTCTTC. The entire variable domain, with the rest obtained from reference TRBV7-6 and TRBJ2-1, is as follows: GAGVSQSPRYKVTKRGQDVALRCDPISGHVSLYWYRQALGQGPEFLTYFNYEAQQDKSGLPNDRFSAERPEGSISTLTIQRTEQRDSAMYRCASSLVAGAYNEQFFGPGTRLTVL.

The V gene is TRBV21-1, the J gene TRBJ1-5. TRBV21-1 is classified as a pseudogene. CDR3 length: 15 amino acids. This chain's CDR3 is CASSKARGRNQPQHF. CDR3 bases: TGTGCCAGCAGCAAAGCGAGAGGGAGGAATCAGCCCCAGCATTTT.

The CDR3 region is CASSQGESGYTF. In nucleotides, the CDR3 is TGTGCCAGCAGCCAAGGGGAGAGTGGCTACACCTTC. This rearrangement joins TRBV3-1 (or the pseudogene TRBV3-2) to TRBJ1-2; D uncertain. Trimming removed 1 base from V and 7 bases from J, with 7 bases in between. CDR3 length: 12 residues. Germline V gene lookup returns CDR1 LGHDT and CDR2 YNNKEL (reference sequence).

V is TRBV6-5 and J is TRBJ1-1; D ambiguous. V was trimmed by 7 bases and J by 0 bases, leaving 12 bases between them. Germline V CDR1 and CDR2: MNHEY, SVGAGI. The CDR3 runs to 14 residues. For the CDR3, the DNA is TGTGCCAGCAAATTCAACTTTCTGAACACTGAAGCTTTCTTT. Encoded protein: CASKFNFLNTEAFF.

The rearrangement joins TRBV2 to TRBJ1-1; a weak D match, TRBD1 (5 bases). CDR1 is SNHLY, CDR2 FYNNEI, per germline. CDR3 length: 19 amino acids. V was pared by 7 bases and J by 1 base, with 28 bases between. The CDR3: CASTSRGLANRQGNTEAFF. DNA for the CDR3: TGTGCCAGCACCTCGCGGGGCCTCGCTAACAGGCAGGGGAACACTGAAGCTTTCTTT.